This T cell receptor beta chain was retrieved from a study of spatial heterogeneity in lung cancer. Whole-study context: Each unique TCR and UMI combination was seen more than ten times on average in raw reads.

This sample's time point: sample taken at primary tumor resection. The donors, more than 55 patients with untreated early-stage non-small cell lung cancer, provided the samples. No cell sorting; template was whole RNA from tumor, lung tissue or PBMC. Notes on the study in general: Tumors with more nonsynonymous mutations had more expanded intratumoral alpha and beta TCRs. Regional and ubiquitous nonsynonymous mutations were tracked by counts of regional and ubiquitous expanded TCRs, respectively.

TCRdb reprocessed the 5' RACE reads with MiXCR, giving one entry per CDR3 protein. The sample has about 100,000 distinct CDR3 sequences, 4.4% seen once; the top ten hold 20% to 25%. This clonotype came up many times. Its antigen is still unknown. CDR1 is DFQATT and CDR2 is SNEGSKA in the germline V gene (reference sequence). The CDR3 consists of 13 residues. Trimming removed 2 bases at V and 8 bases at J, with 12 bases between. The sequenced sample was lung tumor tissue, obtained at surgery. This chain connects TRBV20-1 to TRBJ1-4; unclear D gene. The receptor's source is a male donor with early-stage non-small cell lung cancer. The CDR3 region has the DNA TGCAGTGCTAGAATACCGGAGCGGGAAAAACTGTTTTTT. This gives the protein CSARIPEREKLFF.